This T cell receptor beta chain appears in the sequencing data of a study of cytomegalovirus exposure and HLA in healthy donors. Background on the study: T cells numbering about 200 million yielded 117 million unique TCR beta sequences in an earlier analysis.

Findings and limits, study-wide: The classifier reportedly diagnosed cytomegalovirus status with high sensitivity and specificity. For TCR beta chains, V- and J-gene trimming was later linked to a missense DCLRE1C variant.

Donors were ostensibly healthy at sampling, although undocumented immune exposures were probable. After removal of 1 base from V and 3 bases from J, the junction contained 6 bases not matched to a gene. The length of the CDR3 is 16 residues. Germline lookup yields CDR1 MGHRA and CDR2 YSYEKL. In regard to this clone: As yet, its antigen is unknown.

Use of 60 Vbeta and 13 Jbeta primers characterized the PCR. Sequenced by immunoSEQ multiplex PCR; TCRdb stores in-frame clones only, minus some. The sample lists around 110,000 clones; under 70% were seen once. The chain uses TRBV4-1 and TRBJ2-7; 10 bases are shared with TRBD1. The specimen sequenced was PBMCs. This TCR was sampled from a man aged 30-40 years in good health and CMV-seropositive. CDR3 DNA sequence: TGCGCCAGCAGCCAAGCGCCGACAGGGGGCTACTACGAGCAGTACTTC. This gives the protein CASSQAPTGGYYEQYF.